Here is one TCR beta chain with its context. The antigen is unknown. CD8 cells classed as naive were CD45RO-negative and positively selected for CCR7, excluding terminally differentiated effector memory CD45RA+ cells. The ends lost 2 bases at V and 4 bases at J; junction bases unmatched: 5. The CDR3 is 15 residues long. Germline assignment: CDR1 LNHDA and CDR2 SQIVND (reference sequence). The source of the sample is a study of shared clonotypes between healthy human individuals. Data came from immunoSEQ multiplex PCR; TCRdb stores just in-frame clones and leaves some out. The sample yields around 1.9 million clones, 93% seen once. General study findings and limits: Some naive CD4 clonotypes, roughly 5%, turned up in common across four donors. Generally, naive subsets (rather than memory subsets) showed larger estimated richness. How much donors shared clonotypes was expected to be affected by sequencing depth. The rarefaction results pointed to incomplete sorted-subset sequencing despite large depth.

What was sequenced was naive CD8+ T cells from PBMCs. The TCR originated in a man aged 18 to 30 in good health. Some clones in this sample may be carry-over from other donors' samples. The chain links TRBV19 to TRBJ1-5; 7 bases are shared with TRBD1. As DNA, the CDR3 is TGTGCCAGTAGTATAAACAGGGGACCGAATCAGCCCCAGCATTTT. Protein product: CASSINRGPNQPQHF.